This T cell receptor beta chain was identified in a study of a mutant IDH1 vaccine in newly diagnosed glioma (dated by TCRdb to 2020 to 2022). Describing the broader study: Patients received eight vaccinations in weeks 1, 3, 5, 7, 11, 15, 19 and 23, corresponding to visits V03 through V10. Vaccination started 4-6 weeks after radiotherapy alone, or was given together with temozolomide cycles in the groups whose treatment included chemotherapy. Longitudinal TCRB deep sequencing was performed for about two dozen treated patients wherever samples were available for exploratory analyses. Of the 25 to 40 treated patients, approximately 62% were male and about 40% were female, and the mean age was roughly 40 years. Before enrollment, patients had received standard therapy of radiotherapy alone, temozolomide alone, or radiochemotherapy with temozolomide; most received the combination. Six visits were used for peripheral blood collection: V03 (baseline), V05, V07, V10, V12 and V13. Results the study describes overall, beyond this receptor: No apparent relationship was observed between pseudoprogression and alterations in the top peripheral T cell clonotypes detected by TCRB sequencing. PBMC samples for TCRB deep sequencing were selected based on availability. Immune responses induced by the vaccine were seen in around 93% of patients across multiple MHC alleles. It was noted by the authors that analyses of patient blood samples could not be reproduced owing to sample limitations.

Library method: the immunoSEQ multiplex PCR assay. The hsTCRB Kit was used according to the manufacturer's protocol to amplify rearranged TCR beta chain sequences. TCRB libraries were sequenced on an Illumina MiSeq. In the source study's methods: The kit vendor's proprietary platform handled demultiplexing, trimming and gene mapping. In its TCRdb copy, this immuneACCESS table keeps in-frame sequences only and misses some clones. Where compared with another copy, unresolved V genes explain less than half of these, and the others have no known cause. Clonal size and the V and J genes are those of that table, whereas D and trimming came from the DNA. The sample table shows fewer than 70,000 clones, and 80% to 90% are seen once. Jointly, the top ten make up about 4.6% of the sample. V drops 4 bases and J drops 1 base, leaving 19 bases in between. Including the terminal cysteine and phenylalanine, the CDR3 comprises 17 residues. Of all the DNA, just the CDR3 is kept, 51 bases in frame from base 1. As encoded in the germline V gene (reference sequence), CDR1 is MNHEY while CDR2 is SMNVEV.

In regard to this clone: The clone's antigen remains unknown. Within one base of it there is no much larger clone, and no base qualities were kept.

The intended sense of this specimen's time point label: week 5, during vaccination. Each vaccine dose, consisting of 300 ug of a 20-mer mutant IDH1 peptide in Montanide, was administered subcutaneously with topical imiquimod. Donors had newly diagnosed WHO grade 3 or 4 IDH1-mutant astrocytomas with loss of nuclear ATRX. The samples were drawn from NOA16, a multicentre, single-arm, open-label phase I trial in Germany that tested a mutant IDH1 peptide vaccine in humans for the first time. The DNeasy Blood and Tissue Kit was used to extract genomic DNA from EDTA blood for TCRB sequencing. Source: PBMCs, taken from a glioma patient whose treatment included an IDH1 peptide vaccine. The rearranged segments are TRBV27 and TRBJ1-1; no D gene is confidently identified. The clonotype originates from a woman in her thirties or forties with glioma. The DNA sequence follows: TGTGCCAGCAGTTCCCGGCGGAGTTGGGGAGGGAACACTGAAGCTTTCTTT. Its protein is CASSSRRSWGGNTEAFF.